This T cell receptor beta chain was sequenced in a study of OX40 agonist ivuxolimab in advanced cancers. Turning to the study itself: Dose-escalation patients' cancers were hepatocellular carcinoma, melanoma, renal cell or head and neck cancer. Findings of the study overall: CD8+ T cells were the subset that, on average, had more expanded clones than CD4+. At doses 0.1 to 3.0 mg/kg, CD4+ and CD8+ clones expanded.

The CDR3 is 11 residues long. Germline assignment: CDR1 SGHNT and CDR2 YENEEA. The ends were cut back, 1 base at V and 8 bases at J, with 6 bases in the middle. Sequenced by immunoSEQ multiplex PCR; TCRdb stores in-frame clones only, minus some. The sample lists around 10,000 clones, less than 80% occurring once. Regarding this clone: Its antigen is not known.

This clonotype was obtained from an adult with an advanced solid tumor such as melanoma, head and neck, liver or kidney cancer. This specimen was CD4+ or CD8+ T cells sorted from blood, taken in a trial of the OX40 agonist ivuxolimab. This chain connects TRBV11-3 to TRBJ2-7; tentative D call: TRBD2 (5 bases). CDR3 region: CASSLGGKQYF. The CDR3 DNA reads TGTGCCAGCAGCTTAGGAGGGAAGCAGTACTTC.